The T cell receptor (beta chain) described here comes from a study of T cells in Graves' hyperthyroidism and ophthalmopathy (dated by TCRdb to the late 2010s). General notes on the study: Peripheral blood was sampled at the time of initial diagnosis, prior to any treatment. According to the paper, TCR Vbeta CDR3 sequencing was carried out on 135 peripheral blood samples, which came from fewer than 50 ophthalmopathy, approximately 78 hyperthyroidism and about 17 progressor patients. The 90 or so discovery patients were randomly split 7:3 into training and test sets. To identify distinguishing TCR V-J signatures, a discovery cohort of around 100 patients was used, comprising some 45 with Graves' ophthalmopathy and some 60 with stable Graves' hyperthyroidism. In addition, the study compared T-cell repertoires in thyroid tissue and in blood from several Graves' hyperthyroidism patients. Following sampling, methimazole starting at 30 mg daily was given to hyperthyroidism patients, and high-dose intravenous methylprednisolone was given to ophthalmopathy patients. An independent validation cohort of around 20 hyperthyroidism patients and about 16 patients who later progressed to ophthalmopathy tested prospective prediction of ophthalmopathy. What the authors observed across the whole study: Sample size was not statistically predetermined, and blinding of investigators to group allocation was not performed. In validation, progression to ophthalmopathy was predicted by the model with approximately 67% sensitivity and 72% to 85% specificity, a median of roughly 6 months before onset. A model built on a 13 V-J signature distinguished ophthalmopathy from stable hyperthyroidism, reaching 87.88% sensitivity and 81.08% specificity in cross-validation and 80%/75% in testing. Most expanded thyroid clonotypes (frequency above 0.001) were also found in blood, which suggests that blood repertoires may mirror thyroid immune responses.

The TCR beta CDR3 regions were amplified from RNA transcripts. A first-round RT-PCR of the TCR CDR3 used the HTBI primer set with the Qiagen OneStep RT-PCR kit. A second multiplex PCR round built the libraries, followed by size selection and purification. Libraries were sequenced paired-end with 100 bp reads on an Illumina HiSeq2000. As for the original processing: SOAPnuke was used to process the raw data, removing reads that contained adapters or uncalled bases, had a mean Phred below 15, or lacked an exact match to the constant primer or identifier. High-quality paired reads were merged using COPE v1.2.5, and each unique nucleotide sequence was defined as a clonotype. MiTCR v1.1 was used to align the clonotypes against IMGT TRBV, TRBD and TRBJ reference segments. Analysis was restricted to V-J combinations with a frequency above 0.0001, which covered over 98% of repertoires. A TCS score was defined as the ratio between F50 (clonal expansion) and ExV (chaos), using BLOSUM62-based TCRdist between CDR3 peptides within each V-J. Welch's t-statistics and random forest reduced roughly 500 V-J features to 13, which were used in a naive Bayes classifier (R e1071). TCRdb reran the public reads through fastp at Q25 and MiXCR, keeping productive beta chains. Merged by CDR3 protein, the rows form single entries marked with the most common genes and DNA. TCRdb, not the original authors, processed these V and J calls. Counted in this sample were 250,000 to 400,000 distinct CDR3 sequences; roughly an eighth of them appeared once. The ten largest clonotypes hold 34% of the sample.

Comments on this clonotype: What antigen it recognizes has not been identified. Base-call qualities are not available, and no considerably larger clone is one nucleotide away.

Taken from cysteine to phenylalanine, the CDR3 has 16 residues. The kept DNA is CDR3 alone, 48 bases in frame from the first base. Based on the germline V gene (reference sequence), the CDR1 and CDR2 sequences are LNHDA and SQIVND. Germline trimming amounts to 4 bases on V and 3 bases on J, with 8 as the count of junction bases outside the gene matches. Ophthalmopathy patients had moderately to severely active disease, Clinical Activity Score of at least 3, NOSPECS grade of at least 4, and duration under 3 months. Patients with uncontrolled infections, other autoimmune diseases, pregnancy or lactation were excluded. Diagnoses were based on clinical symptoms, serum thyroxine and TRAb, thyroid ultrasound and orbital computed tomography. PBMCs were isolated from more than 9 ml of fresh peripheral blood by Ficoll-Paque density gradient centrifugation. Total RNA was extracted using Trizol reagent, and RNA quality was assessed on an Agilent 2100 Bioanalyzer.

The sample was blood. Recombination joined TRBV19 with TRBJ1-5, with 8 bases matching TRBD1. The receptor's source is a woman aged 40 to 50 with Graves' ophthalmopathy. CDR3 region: CASSTRGQGFNQPQHF. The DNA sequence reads TGTGCCAGTAGTACAAGAGGACAGGGTTTCAATCAGCCCCAGCATTTT.